Shown below are 23 T cell receptor beta chains from a single sample sequenced in a study of PD-L1 blockade in urothelial cancer. The time point denotes: pretreatment peripheral blood. The repertoire was sequenced with immunoSEQ multiplex PCR; TCRdb's copy has only in-frame clones and lacks some. Of some 87,000 clones listed, around 87% were seen once; the top ten hold roughly 2%. The sample consisted of PBMCs, taken around atezolizumab (anti-PD-L1) treatment. These TCRs come from a man aged 60 to 75 with urothelial cancer.

V gene TRBV2 combines with J gene TRBJ2-7, with 7 bases aligning to TRBD1. The CDR3 totals 15 residues. J lost 2 bases, V lost 2 bases, and 6 bases had no gene match. Germline V CDR1 and CDR2: SNHLY, FYNNEI. The CDR3 nucleotides read TGTGCCAGCAGTGAACTAGGGGGCCGACCCTACGAGCAGTACTTC. Its translation is CASSELGGRPYEQYF.

In this sample, this clone turned up once. The rearrangement links TRBV2 to TRBJ1-1; 12 bases match TRBD1. Looked up from germline, CDR1 is SNHLY and CDR2 is FYNNEI. J was trimmed by 4 bases and V by 7 bases; bases with no gene match: 7. This CDR3 is built from 15 residues. CDR3 DNA sequence: TGTGCCAGCAAAAACCGGGACAGGGGGCCCACTGAAGCTTTCTTT. It encodes CASKNRDRGPTEAFF.

The rearrangement uses TRBV12-5 and TRBJ2-3, with D tentatively TRBD2 (6 bases). Germline loops: CDR1 LGHNT, CDR2 FRNRAP. V lost 5 bases and J 4 bases, leaving 10 bases between the germline ends. This CDR3 has 13 residues. The CDR3 region is CASGKAGADTQYF. In DNA, the CDR3 is TGTGCTAGTGGTAAAGCGGGCGCAGATACGCAGTATTTT. Together with reference TRBV12-5 and TRBJ2-3, the CDR3 gives the full variable domain: DARVTQTPRHKVTEMGQEVTMRCQPILGHNTVFWYRQTMMQGLELLAYFRNRAPLDDSGMPKDRFSAEMPDATLATLKIQPSEPRDSAVYFCASGKAGADTQYFGPGTRLTVL.

The V and J genes are TRBV9 and TRBJ2-5, with D perhaps matching TRBD2 (5 bases). Between the trimmed V and J ends, which lost 0 bases and 6 bases, there was a span of 9 bases. The CDR3 has 13 residues. Germline V gene sequence: CDR1 SGDLS, CDR2 YYNGEE. For the CDR3, the DNA is TGTGCCAGCAGCGTAGTAGGAGGTCAGACCCAGTACTTC. It specifies CASSVVGGQTQYF.

In this sample, this clone turned up once. This rearrangement joins TRBV19 to TRBJ2-3; D possibly corresponds to TRBD2 (5 bases). Deletions cut 8 bases from V and 2 bases from J, with 14 bases between. The CDR3 runs 14 residues. Germline CDR1 reads LNHDA; CDR2 reads SQIVND (reference sequence). CDR3 sequence: CASSEAAFTDTQYF. CDR3 DNA sequence: TGTGCCAGTTCGGAAGCGGCTTTCACAGATACGCAGTATTTT.

The chain is built from TRBV7-3 and TRBJ2-1, with 7 positions matching TRBD2. The CDR3 covers 15 residues. V lost 6 bases and J lost 5; bases outside the gene matches: 10. In germline, CDR1 is SGHTA, CDR2 FQGTGA. The CDR3 reads CASSVLGEGNNEQFF. CDR3 bases: TGTGCCAGCAGTGTTCTGGGGGAGGGTAACAATGAGCAGTTCTTC.

V is TRBV6-4 and J is TRBJ1-6; the D is unclear. CDR3 length equals 13 residues. Germline loops: CDR1 MRHNA, CDR2 SNTAGT. Trimming removed 0 bases from V and 7 bases from J, with 4 bases in between. CDR3 nucleotides: TGTGCCAGCAGTGACTCCTCGAATTCACCCCTCCACTTT. This sequence encodes CASSDSSNSPLHF.

The chain carries TRBV6-1 and TRBJ1-2; 7 bases are a match to TRBD1. V lost 5 bases and J lost 0; bases outside the gene matches: 0. CDR1 and CDR2 from the germline V gene are MNHNS and SASEGT. The CDR3 consists of 13 residues. CDR3 sequence (DNA): TGTGCCAGCAGTACAGGGGCTAACTATGGCTACACCTTC. Its translation is CASSTGANYGYTF.

The rearrangement joins TRBV5-1 to TRBJ2-4, with 7 bases aligning to TRBD1. The ends lost 5 bases at V and 7 bases at J; junction bases unmatched: 6. This CDR3 comprises 13 residues. Germline CDR1 is SGHRS and CDR2 is YFSETQ. CDR3 in amino acids: CASSAGGRNIQYF. CDR3 coding DNA: TGCGCCAGCAGTGCAGGGGGTAGGAACATTCAGTACTTC.

The chain recombines TRBV6-6 with TRBJ2-3, with a tentative D call TRBD2 (6 bases). V lost 5 bases and J lost 6, with 9 bases in between. The CDR3 consists of 12 residues. Germline V gene lookup returns CDR1 MNHNY and CDR2 SVGAGI (reference sequence). As DNA, the CDR3 is TGTGCCAGCAGTAGCGGAGGGGATACGCAGTATTTT. Translated: CASSSGGDTQYF.

This clone was observed at least ten times. J is TRBJ1-2 and V is TRBV5-1; 7 bases are a match to TRBD1. Losses at the gene ends were 4 bases for V and 6 bases for J; bases not matched to a gene: 9. The germline CDR1 and CDR2 sequences are SGHRS and YFSETQ. The CDR3 sequence is 14 residues long. The CDR3 region has the DNA TGCGCCAGCAGCCCTAGGGGGCATGGGAATGGCTACACCTTC. Its translation is CASSPRGHGNGYTF.

The chain combines TRBV25-1 with TRBJ2-7, with D maybe TRBD2 (6 bases). CDR1 is MGHDK, CDR2 SYGVNS, per germline. The CDR3 is 15 amino acids. Trimming shortened V by 6 bases and J by 1 base, and 16 bases separated the two germline ends. In DNA form, the CDR3 reads TGTGCCAGCAGCGAAACCCACGCGGGGTCCTACGAGCAGTACTTC. This encodes CASSETHAGSYEQYF.

The chain joins TRBV18 to TRBJ2-5; TRBD2 might be the D (5 bases). Trimming cost V 0 bases and J 0 bases, with 8 bases left between them. The CDR3 runs to 15 residues. CDR1 KGHSH and CDR2 LQKENI come from the germline V gene. The CDR3 is CASSPPGGHQETQYF. The CDR3 DNA reads as TGTGCCAGCTCACCACCGGGCGGGCACCAAGAGACCCAGTACTTC.

As to this clone: Other nucleotide sequences from this sample produce the same CDR3. The rearrangement links TRBV5-1 to TRBJ2-3; TRBD1 matches at 7 bases. J was trimmed by 2 bases and V by 0 bases; bases with no gene match: 3. This CDR3 spans 15 amino acids. Germline lookup yields CDR1 SGHRS and CDR2 YFSETQ. DNA of the CDR3: TGCGCCAGCAGCTTGGGACAGGGATCCACAGATACGCAGTATTTT. Protein sequence: CASSLGQGSTDTQYF.

The rearrangement joins TRBV12-5 to TRBJ2-1; D is possibly TRBD2 (6 bases). V was pared by 5 bases and J by 12 bases, with 11 bases between. Germline values: CDR1 LGHNT, CDR2 FRNRAP. The CDR3 length is 11 residues. The CDR3: CASGTGGAQFF. The CDR3, as DNA: TGTGCTAGTGGTACCGGCGGGGCGCAGTTCTTC.

This chain uses TRBV5-1 with TRBJ1-3; no clear D. V gave up 7 bases and J gave up 4 bases, with 9 bases separating them. The CDR3 runs 12 residues. Germline CDR1 and CDR2: SGHRS and YFSETQ. CDR3 sequence: CASRLEGNTIYF. The CDR3, as DNA: TGCGCCAGCCGCCTTGAGGGAAACACCATATATTTT. Using reference TRBV5-1 and TRBJ1-3 for the parts outside the CDR3, the full variable domain is KAGVTQTPRYLIKTRGQQVTLSCSPISGHRSVSWYQQTPGQGLQFLFEYFSETQRNKGNFPGRFSGRQFSNSRSEMNVSTLELGDSALYLCASRLEGNTIYFGEGSWLTVV.

The chain carries TRBV6-5 and TRBJ1-6; unclear D gene. CDR1 MNHEY and CDR2 SVGAGI come from the germline V gene. Trimming stripped 4 bases from V and 0 bases from J, with 4 bases between. The CDR3 has 14 amino acids. The CDR3 reads CASSSFSYNSPLHF. In nucleotides, the CDR3 is TGTGCCAGCAGTTCGTTCTCCTATAATTCACCCCTCCACTTT.

The gene calls are TRBV18 and TRBJ1-6; 7 bases map to TRBD1. The CDR3 covers 14 residues. V lost 6 bases and J lost 7; bases outside the gene matches: 6. Germline CDR1 and CDR2: KGHSH and LQKENI. CDR3 protein: CASSPETGNSPLHF. The CDR3 nucleotides read TGTGCCAGCTCGCCCGAGACAGGGAATTCACCCCTCCACTTT. The whole variable domain, remainder taken from reference TRBV18 and TRBJ1-6, is NAGVMQNPRHLVRRRGQEARLRCSPMKGHSHVYWYRQLPEEGLKFMVYLQKENIIDESGMPKERFSAEFPKEGPSILRIQQVVRGDSAAYFCASSPETGNSPLHFGNGTRLTVT.

The J gene is TRBJ1-4, the V gene TRBV27, with D perhaps matching TRBD1 (6 bases). Germline-derived CDR1 and CDR2 are MNHEY and SMNVEV (reference sequence). CDR3 length equals 17 residues. V lost 2 bases and J lost 7, with 20 bases in between. The CDR3 spells CASSLGGGVGVVEKLFF. In DNA, the CDR3 is TGTGCCAGCAGTTTAGGAGGGGGGGTCGGTGTGGTTGAAAAACTGTTTTTT.

The rearrangement links TRBV7-3 to TRBJ1-2; 7 bases are a match to TRBD1. There are 15 residues in the CDR3. V shed 2 bases and J 3 bases; nucleotides not matched to a gene: 6. Germline V gene sequence: CDR1 SGHTA, CDR2 FQGTGA. The CDR3 loop is CASSLRRGGDYGYTF. The CDR3 DNA reads TGTGCCAGCAGCTTACGGCGAGGGGGCGACTATGGCTACACCTTC.

This clone was seen once. The V and J genes are TRBV27 and TRBJ2-2; 10 nucleotides align to TRBD2. CDR1 and CDR2 from the germline V gene are MNHEY and SMNVEV (reference sequence). Trimming cost V 1 base and J 0 bases; bases outside gene matches: 8. CDR3 length equals 19 residues. As DNA, the CDR3 is TGTGCCAGCAGTTTATTAAGGACTAGCGGACGCGCGAACACCGGGGAGCTGTTTTTT. Its translation is CASSLLRTSGRANTGELFF.

V and J are TRBV9 and TRBJ1-2; 8 bases are shared with TRBD1. The CDR3 length is 16 residues. V gave up 4 bases and J gave up 4 bases; unmatched junction bases: 12. CDR1 and CDR2 from the germline V gene are SGDLS and YYNGEE. The CDR3 region has the DNA TGTGCCAGCAGCCCAGCAGGACAGGGATGGATCTATGGCTACACCTTC. Translated: CASSPAGQGWIYGYTF.

The gene calls are TRBV28 and TRBJ1-5, with D unclear. The CDR3 has 13 amino acids. The V and J ends lost 1 base and 2 bases respectively, with 3 bases between them. Germline V gene sequence: CDR1 MDHEN, CDR2 SYDVKM. CDR3 nucleotides: TGTGCCAGCAGTTTATCGGGCAATCAGCCCCAGCATTTT. Translation gives CASSLSGNQPQHF.